What follows are 23 T cell receptor beta chains derived from one specimen sequenced in a study of tumor and adjacent non-tumor tissue in lung cancer. The library came from three nested PCR rounds adapted from ARM-PCR protocols. TCRdb processed the multiplex PCR reads anew with MiXCR; each CDR3 protein has one entry. Seen here are under 150,000 distinct CDR3 sequences, around 61% observed once, and the top ten hold around a sixth. This sample's RNA came from whole unsorted tissue. Sequencing was done on a sample of lung tumor tissue. The source is a man in his fifties or sixties with small cell lung cancer.

As for this clonotype: One end of the junction does not line up with germline, which may come from a read error. The V call is TRBV29-1, the J call TRBJ2-3; D perhaps matches TRBD1 (5 bases). Germline V gene data show CDR1 as SQVTM and CDR2 as ANQGSEA. This CDR3 is 14 amino acids long. CDR3: CRVGKGRATDTQYF. CDR3 sequence (DNA): TGCAGGGTTGGGAAGGGCAGGGCCACAGATACGCAGTATTTT.

Concerning this clonotype: The junction does not match germline at one end; this may be a read error. The V call is TRBV11-2, the J call TRBJ2-1, with TRBD2 identical over 7 bases. Germline V CDR1 and CDR2: SGHAT, FQNNGV. This CDR3 is built from 15 residues. Here the CDR3 DNA reads TGTACCAGCAGCCTAGGCGGGAGAAGTATGGATGATCAGTTCTTC. It yields the protein CTSSLGGRSMDDQFF.

On this clonotype itself: This could be a read error, since a much larger clone is one nucleotide away. CDR3: CVSRRDLGSNQPQHF. The CDR3 region has the DNA TGTGTCAGCCGCCGCGATTTGGGGAGCAATCAGCCCCAGCATTTT. This rearrangement joins TRBV4-2 to TRBJ1-5; unclear D gene. Germline CDR1 and CDR2: LGHNA and YNFKEQ. The CDR3 contains 15 residues.

A note on this clonotype: The junction does not match germline at one end; this may be a read error. The chain carries TRBV11-1 and TRBJ2-1; D could derive from TRBD1 or TRBD2 (6 bases each). The CDR3 consists of 15 residues. Germline lookup yields CDR1 SGHAT and CDR2 FQDESV (reference sequence). The DNA of the CDR3 is TGTGCCAGCTGCTTAGGACAGATGCTCGGGGGTAAGCAGTTCTTC. Translated: CASCLGQMLGGKQFF.

For this clonotype: This may be a read error, as it is one base from a much larger clone. V gene TRBV29-1 combines with J gene TRBJ2-2; no clear D gene. V was pared by 4 bases and J by 7 bases, with 7 bases between. This CDR3 comprises 11 residues. Germline-derived CDR1 and CDR2 are SQVTM and ANQGSEA. The CDR3 nucleotides are TGCAGCGTTGTAGACATCGGGGAGCTGTTTTTT. Encoded protein: CSVVDIGELFF.

The rearrangement uses TRBV21-1 and TRBJ2-5; no check of the table's D call, TRBD1, against the DNA was made. TRBV21-1 is listed as a pseudogene. This CDR3 region has 15 residues. CDR3: CASRLSDRGQETQYF. The CDR3 DNA reads TGTGCCAGCAGGCTCTCAGACAGGGGCCAAGAGACCCAGTACTTC.

The chain couples TRBV19 to TRBJ1-1; maybe TRBD1 (5 bases). Germline loops: CDR1 LNHDA, CDR2 SQIVND (reference sequence). Trimming stripped 6 bases from V and 8 bases from J, with 10 bases between. The CDR3 extends over 11 amino acids. CDR3 nucleotides: TGTGCCAGTAGAACCGGGACGGAAGCTTTCTTT. Residues: CASRTGTEAFF.

This chain connects TRBV4-1 to TRBJ2-5; 13 bases are a match to TRBD2. V shed 1 base and J 5 bases; nucleotides not matched to a gene: 10. CDR1 and CDR2 from the germline V gene are MGHRA and YSYEKL. The CDR3 has 18 amino acids. The CDR3 here is CASSQGTSGSATWETQYF. DNA of the CDR3: TGCGCCAGCAGCCAAGGGACTAGCGGGAGTGCCACCTGGGAGACCCAGTACTTC.

A remark on this clonotype: The CDR3 ends on some other residue instead of the conserved phenylalanine or tryptophan, so this is likely a read error. The limits of the CDR3 on the DNA are not certain, so only TCRdb's listed CDR3 is given. This sequence joins TRBV11-1 and TRBJ2-2; TRBD1 is the table's D call, not checked against the DNA. Germline V gene data show CDR1 as SGHAT and CDR2 as FQDESV (reference sequence). The CDR3 is 16 residues long, counting both termini. CDR3 amino acids: CASSSPDMVDTGEQFL.

Turning to this clonotype: One base away lies a much larger clone, so this may be a sequencing read error. The chain carries TRBV6-1 and TRBJ2-5; D is perhaps TRBD2 (5 bases). This CDR3 spans 13 amino acids. Trimming took 8 bases from V and 7 from J, leaving 17 bases between them. Germline V gene data show CDR1 as MNHNS and CDR2 as SASEGT. CDR3 protein: CASLRVWGVTQYF. CDR3 sequence (DNA): TGTGCCAGCCTACGTGTGTGGGGAGTGACCCAGTACTTC.

This sequence joins TRBV20-1 and TRBJ2-1; D unclear. Germline-derived CDR1 and CDR2 are DFQATT and SNEGSKA (reference sequence). V was pared by 6 bases and J by 3 bases, with 21 bases between. The CDR3 is made up of 16 amino acids. CDR3 in amino acids: CSADGRAEKYYNEQFF. CDR3 coding DNA: TGCAGTGCCGACGGCCGTGCGGAAAAGTACTACAATGAGCAGTTCTTC.

As regards this clonotype: This may come from a read error, since a much larger clone is one base off. The rearrangement links TRBV12-3 or TRBV12-4 to TRBJ2-3; TRBD2 aligns across 8 bases. V was clipped by 4 bases and J by 4 bases; unmatched bases: 7. This CDR3 comprises 15 residues. The CDR3 DNA reads as TGTGCCAGCAGTTCGACTAGCGAGAGTGCAGATACGCAGTATTTT. Its protein product is CASSSTSESADTQYF.

A word on this clonotype: This likely comes from a read error, as the CDR3 has no conserved phenylalanine or tryptophan at its end. The chain uses TRBV20-1 and TRBJ1-2; 7 nucleotides align to TRBD1. The length of the CDR3 is 12 residues. J gave up 7 bases and V 2 bases, and 4 bases lay outside the gene matches. Germline CDR1 DFQATT, CDR2 SNEGSKA (reference sequence). The CDR3 region is CSARFRDSGYTI. The CDR3, as DNA: TGCAGTGCTAGATTCCGGGACAGTGGCTACACCATC.

As regards this clonotype: The junction departs from the called germline gene at one end, perhaps through a read error. The rearrangement uses TRBV20-1 and TRBJ2-3, with 9 nucleotides matching TRBD2. The length of the CDR3 is 16 residues. The germline gives CDR1 DFQATT, CDR2 SNEGSKA (reference sequence). The CDR3 sequence is CSARDRRAGGLDTLYF. The CDR3 DNA sequence: TGCAGTGCTAGAGATAGACGAGCGGGAGGATTAGATACGCTGTATTTT.

Comments on this clonotype: Without the conserved terminal phenylalanine or tryptophan, this CDR3 likely stems from a read error. This sequence joins TRBV12-3 or TRBV12-4 and TRBJ2-1; 7 bases agree with TRBD2. The CDR3 is made up of 15 amino acids. CDR3 sequence reads: CASSFGRGSFFEQFL. In nucleotides, the CDR3 is TGTGCAAGCAGTTTTGGCCGCGGGAGTTTTTTTGAGCAGTTCTTA.

On this clonotype: The conserved final phenylalanine or tryptophan is absent from the CDR3, which likely points to a read error. This sequence joins TRBV20-1 and TRBJ2-5; 10 nucleotides match TRBD2. The ends lost 6 bases at V and 2 bases at J; junction bases unmatched: 12. The CDR3 has 16 amino acids. Germline assignment: CDR1 DFQATT and CDR2 SNEGSKA (reference sequence). CDR3 nucleotides: TGCAGTGCCCCCTATTGGCTAGCGGGAGATCAAGAGACCCAGTACTTG. It codes for CSAPYWLAGDQETQYL.

The chain recombines TRBV12-3 or TRBV12-4 with TRBJ1-1; no clear D gene. V gave up 7 bases and J gave up 4 bases, with 13 bases separating them. The CDR3 runs to 13 residues. The CDR3 sequence: CASTKTEGTEAFF. The CDR3 DNA reads TGTGCCAGCACCAAAACAGAGGGCACTGAAGCTTTCTTT.

This clonotype was recorded at least ten times. The J gene is TRBJ2-1, the V gene TRBV20-1, with 12 bases identical to TRBD2. V was pared by 4 bases and J by 2 bases, with 9 bases of the junction left unmatched. Per the germline V gene, CDR1 is DFQATT and CDR2 is SNEGSKA (reference sequence). The CDR3 is made up of 17 amino acids. The CDR3 is CSAKPGLAGNPYNEQFF. Here the CDR3 DNA reads TGCAGTGCTAAACCGGGACTAGCGGGTAACCCCTACAATGAGCAGTTCTTC.

About this clonotype itself: Sequence at one end of the junction differs from germline and may be a read error. The chain is built from TRBV6-5 and TRBJ1-4; 8 nucleotides agree with TRBD1. The CDR3 consists of 15 residues. Per germline, CDR1 MNHEY and CDR2 SVGAGI. CDR3 DNA sequence: TGTGCCAGCAGTCCCCCGACAGGGGAGGGTGAGAAACAGTCTTTT. Translation: CASSPPTGEGEKQSF.

Regarding this clonotype: A read error may produce the germline difference seen at one junction end. This chain links TRBV11-1 with TRBJ1-1; perhaps TRBD1 as D (6 bases). The CDR3 extends over 12 amino acids. The germline V gene encodes CDR1 SGHAT and CDR2 FQDESV (reference sequence). In nucleotides, the CDR3 is TGTGCCAGCAGCGGGGGCGGGTATGAGGCTATCTTT. Translating gives CASSGGGYEAIF.

This chain connects TRBV11-3 to TRBJ2-7; the D call may be TRBD1 or TRBD2 (5 bases each). V lost 8 bases to trimming and J lost 12 bases, with 23 bases between them. Germline lookup yields CDR1 SGHNT and CDR2 YENEEA. The CDR3 is 13 residues long. CDR3: CASSGRGLYERYF. Written as DNA, the CDR3 is TGTGCCAGCTCCGGCCGGGGCTTGTACGAACGGTACTTC.

A remark on this clonotype: At one end, the junction sequence differs from germline, possibly due to a read error. This chain joins TRBV4-1 and TRBJ2-7; weak D call: TRBD1 (5 bases). The germline CDR1 and CDR2 sequences are MGHRA and YSYEKL. The CDR3 has 14 amino acids. CDR3 in DNA: TGTGCCAACTGCCAAGAGCGACAGAGCTACGAGCAGTACTTC. Its translation is CANCQERQSYEQYF.

The chain links TRBV7-8 to TRBJ2-7; D perhaps matches TRBD2 (5 bases). CDR1 is SGHVS, CDR2 FQNEAQ, per germline. This CDR3 spans 17 amino acids. Deletions cut 5 bases from V and 0 bases from J, with 20 bases between. As DNA, the CDR3 is TGTGCCAGCAGCATAGGCTTCGTCCTAGCAGGCTCCTACGAGCAGTACTTC. Translation gives CASSIGFVLAGSYEQYF.